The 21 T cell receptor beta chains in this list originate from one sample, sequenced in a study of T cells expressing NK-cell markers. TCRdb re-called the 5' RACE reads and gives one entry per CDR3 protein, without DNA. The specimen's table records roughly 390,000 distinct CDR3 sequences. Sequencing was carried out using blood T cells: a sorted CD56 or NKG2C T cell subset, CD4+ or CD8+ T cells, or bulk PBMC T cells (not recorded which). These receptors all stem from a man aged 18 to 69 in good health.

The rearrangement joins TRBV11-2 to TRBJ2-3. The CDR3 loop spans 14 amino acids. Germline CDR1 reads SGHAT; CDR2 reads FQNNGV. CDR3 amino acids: CASSRTYRTDTQYF.

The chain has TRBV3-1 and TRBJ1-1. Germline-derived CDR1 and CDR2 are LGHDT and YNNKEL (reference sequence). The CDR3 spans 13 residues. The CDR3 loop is CASSQVSGTGAFF.

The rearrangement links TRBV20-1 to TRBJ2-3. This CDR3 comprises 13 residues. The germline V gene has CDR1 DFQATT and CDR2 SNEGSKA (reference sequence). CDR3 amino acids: CSARDLKPDTQYF.

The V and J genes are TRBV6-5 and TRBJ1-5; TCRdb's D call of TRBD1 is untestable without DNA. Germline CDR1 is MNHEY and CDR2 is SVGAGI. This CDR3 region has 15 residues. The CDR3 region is CASSFGRGENQPQHF.

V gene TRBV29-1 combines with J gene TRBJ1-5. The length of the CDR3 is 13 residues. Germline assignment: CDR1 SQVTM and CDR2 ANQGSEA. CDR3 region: CSVSTYSNQPQHF. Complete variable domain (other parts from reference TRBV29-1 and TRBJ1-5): SAVISQKPSRDICQRGTSLTIQCQVDSQVTMMFWYRQQPGQSLTLIATANQGSEATYESGFVIDKFPISRPNLTFSTLTVSNMSPEDSSIYLCSVSTYSNQPQHFGDGTRLSIL.

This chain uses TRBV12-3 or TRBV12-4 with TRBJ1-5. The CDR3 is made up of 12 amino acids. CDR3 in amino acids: CASSLNNQPQHF.

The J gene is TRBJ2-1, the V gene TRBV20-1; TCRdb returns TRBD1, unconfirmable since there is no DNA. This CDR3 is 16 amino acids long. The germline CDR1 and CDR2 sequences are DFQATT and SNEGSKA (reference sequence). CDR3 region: CSARRTGPSSYNEQFF.

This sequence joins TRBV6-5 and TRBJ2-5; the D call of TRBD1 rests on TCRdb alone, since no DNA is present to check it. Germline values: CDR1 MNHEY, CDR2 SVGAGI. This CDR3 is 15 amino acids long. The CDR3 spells CASSWGGGHQETQYF.

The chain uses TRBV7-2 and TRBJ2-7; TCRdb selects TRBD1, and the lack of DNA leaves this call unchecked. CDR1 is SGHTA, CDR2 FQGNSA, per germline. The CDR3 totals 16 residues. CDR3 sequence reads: CASSLGSATRSYEQYF.

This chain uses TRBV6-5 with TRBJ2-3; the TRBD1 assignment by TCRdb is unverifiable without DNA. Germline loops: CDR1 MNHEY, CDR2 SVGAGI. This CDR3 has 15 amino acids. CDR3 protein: CASSYSGATTDTQYF.

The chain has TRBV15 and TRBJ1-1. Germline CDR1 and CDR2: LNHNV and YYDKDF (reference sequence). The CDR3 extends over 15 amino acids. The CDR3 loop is CATSRDPDGVTEAFF.

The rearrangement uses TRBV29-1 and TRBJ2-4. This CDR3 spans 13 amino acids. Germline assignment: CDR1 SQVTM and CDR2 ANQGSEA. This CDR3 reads CSVQNPAKNIQYF. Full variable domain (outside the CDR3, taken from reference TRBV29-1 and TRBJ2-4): SAVISQKPSRDICQRGTSLTIQCQVDSQVTMMFWYRQQPGQSLTLIATANQGSEATYESGFVIDKFPISRPNLTFSTLTVSNMSPEDSSIYLCSVQNPAKNIQYFGAGTRLSVL.

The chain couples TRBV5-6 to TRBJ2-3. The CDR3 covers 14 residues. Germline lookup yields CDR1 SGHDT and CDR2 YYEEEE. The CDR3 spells CASSSHGVGDTQYF. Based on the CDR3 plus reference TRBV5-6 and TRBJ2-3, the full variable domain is DAGVTQSPTHLIKTRGQQVTLRCSPKSGHDTVSWYQQALGQGPQFIFQYYEEEERQRGNFPDRFSGHQFPNYSSELNVNALLLGDSALYLCASSSHGVGDTQYFGPGTRLTVL.

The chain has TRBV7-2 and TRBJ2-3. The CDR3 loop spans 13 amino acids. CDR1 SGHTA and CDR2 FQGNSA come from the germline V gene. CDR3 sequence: CASSLNRRDTQYF.

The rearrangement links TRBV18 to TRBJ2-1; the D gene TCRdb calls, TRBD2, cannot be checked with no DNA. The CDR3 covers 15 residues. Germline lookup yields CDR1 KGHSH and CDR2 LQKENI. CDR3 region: CASEGLAGAHNEQFF.

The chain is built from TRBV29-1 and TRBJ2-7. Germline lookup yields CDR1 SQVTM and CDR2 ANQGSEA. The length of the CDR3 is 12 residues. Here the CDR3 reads CSAEGYSYEQYF.

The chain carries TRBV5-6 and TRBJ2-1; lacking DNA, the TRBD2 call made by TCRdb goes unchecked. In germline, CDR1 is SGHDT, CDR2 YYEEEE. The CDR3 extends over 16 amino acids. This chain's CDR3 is CASSLIPAGSYNEQFF.

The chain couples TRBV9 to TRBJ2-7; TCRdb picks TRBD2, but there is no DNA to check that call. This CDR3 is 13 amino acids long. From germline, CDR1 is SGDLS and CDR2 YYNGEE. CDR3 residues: CASNPLGRGEQYF.

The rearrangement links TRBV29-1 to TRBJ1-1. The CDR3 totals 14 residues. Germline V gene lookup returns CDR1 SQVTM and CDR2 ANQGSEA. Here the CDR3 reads CSVSLNLADTEAFF. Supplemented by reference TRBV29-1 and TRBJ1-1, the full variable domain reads SAVISQKPSRDICQRGTSLTIQCQVDSQVTMMFWYRQQPGQSLTLIATANQGSEATYESGFVIDKFPISRPNLTFSTLTVSNMSPEDSSIYLCSVSLNLADTEAFFGQGTRLTVV.

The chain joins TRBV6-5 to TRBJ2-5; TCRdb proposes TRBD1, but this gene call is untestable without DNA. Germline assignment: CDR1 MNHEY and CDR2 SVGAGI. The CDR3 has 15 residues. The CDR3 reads CASSYGGLSQETQYF.

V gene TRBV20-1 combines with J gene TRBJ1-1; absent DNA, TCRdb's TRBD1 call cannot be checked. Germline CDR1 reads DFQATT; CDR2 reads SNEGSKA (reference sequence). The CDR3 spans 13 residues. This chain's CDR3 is CSARQGTGRGAFF.